The clone carrying this T cell receptor beta chain was seen only a few times. Germline V gene lookup returns CDR1 SGHNT and CDR2 YYREEE (reference sequence). The germline V and J ends were trimmed by 4 bases and 3 bases, with 10 bases remaining between them. The length of the CDR3 is 13 residues. TCRdb's table, derived via immunoSEQ multiplex PCR, lists solely in-frame clones and lacks some. In the table there are some 120,000 clones, about 89% of which are singletons. These data are taken from a study of control samples from healthy donors and cancer patients. This receptor was identified in a man between 60 and 75 years old in good health. The sample taken for sequencing was blood. The chain employs TRBV5-4 and TRBJ1-2, with D perhaps TRBD1 (5 bases). The CDR3 loop reads CASSMQGDYGYTF. In DNA, the CDR3 is TGTGCCAGCAGCATGCAGGGAGACTATGGCTACACCTTC. The complete variable domain, with remaining parts taken from reference TRBV5-4 and TRBJ1-2, reads ETGVTQSPTHLIKTRGQQVTLRCSSQSGHNTVSWYQQALGQGPQFIFQYYREEENGRGNFPPRFSGLQFPNYSSELNVNALELDDSALYLCASSMQGDYGYTFGSGTRLTVV.